This T cell receptor beta chain was profiled in a study of metastatic and nonmetastatic thyroid tumors. Turning to the study itself: Across blood and tumor or nodule tissue, repertoires from malignant and benign thyroid patients were compared with one another.

Prior to thyroid surgery, none of the patients had received any treatment. TCRdb re-called the PCR reads via MiXCR. This sample has approximately 16,000 clones, with 33% found just once. CDR3 length: 13 residues. The V and J ends lost 4 bases and 1 base respectively, with 8 bases between them. Germline V gene data show CDR1 as SGHAT and CDR2 as FQDESV (reference sequence). This sequence was found in a male donor with papillary thyroid cancer or a benign thyroid nodule (not recorded which). Some clones in this sample may be carry-over from other donors' samples. The V gene is TRBV11-1, the J gene TRBJ2-7; the D gene is possibly TRBD1 (5 bases). The specimen was tumor tissue. The CDR3 nucleotides are TGTGCCAGCAGCTGGGGCGGATCCTACGAGCAGTACTTC. Protein sequence: CASSWGGSYEQYF.